Listed below are T cell receptor beta chains from one sample, sequenced in a study of cytomegalovirus exposure and HLA in healthy donors. Clones were read by immunoSEQ multiplex PCR, and TCRdb kept only the in-frame ones, dropping some. The listing records about 200,000 clones. The sample comprised PBMCs. The source of these receptors is a girl aged 2 to 9 in good health and CMV-seropositive. The CDR3 runs from the conserved cysteine through the conserved F or W. D genes are given only for firm matches. The size entry is marked missing in some rows and otherwise reads once, few, many or a size class.

d_call clone_size j_call v_call cdr3_nt cdr3_aa
NA NA TRBJ1-1 TRBV29-1 TGCAGCGCAAAGAACTCTGAAGCTTTCTTT CSAKNSEAFF
NA NA TRBJ2-1 TRBV13 TGTGCCAGCAGCCAGATCTTTGAGTCGGGTGGTGAGCAGTTCTTC CASSQIFESGGEQFF
NA NA TRBJ1-1 TRBV12-5 TGTGCTAGTGGTTTGGTACACGCAGGGTGGGCGAACACTGAAGCTTTCTTT CASGLVHAGWANTEAFF
NA NA TRBJ2-5 TRBV7-2 TGTGCCAGCAGCTTAGACTCCCGGGTCCAGTACTTC CASSLDSRVQYF
NA NA TRBJ2-1 TRBV28 TGTGCCAGCAGTTTAGCCACAGACAACAATGAGCAGTTCTTC CASSLATDNNEQFF
NA NA TRBJ1-1 TRBV2 TGTGCCAGCATCTACTCGGGGTACACTGAAGCTTTCTTT CASIYSGYTEAFF
NA NA TRBJ1-2 TRBV14 TGTGCCAGCAGCCAAGTGGCTTTCTATGGCTACACCTTC CASSQVAFYGYTF
NA NA TRBJ1-5 TRBV19 TGTGCCAGTAGCAAGGGGCCGAATCAGCCCCAGCATTTT CASSKGPNQPQHF
NA NA TRBJ2-5 TRBV27 TGTGCCAGCAGTCCGTGGGCGCCAGGGGAAGAGACCCAGTACTTC CASSPWAPGEETQYF
NA medium-sized TRBJ1-1 TRBV28 TGTGCCAGCAGTTTAAATACGGGGAACACTGAAGCTTTCTTT CASSLNTGNTEAFF
TRBD1 NA TRBJ2-5 TRBV6-5 TGTGCCAGCACCAGGGGGCCATGGGAGACCCAGTACTTC CASTRGPWETQYF
NA NA TRBJ1-2 TRBV30 TGTGCCTGGGGGGCTCGAGCGGGGGGCTACACCTTC CAWGARAGGYTF
NA NA TRBJ1-1 TRBV13 TGTGCCAGCAGCTCCCCGACTGCTTATGAAGCTTTCTTT CASSSPTAYEAFF
NA NA TRBJ2-1 TRBV28 TGTGCCAGCAGCTCTGACAGTTTCGGCAATGAGCAGTTCTTC CASSSDSFGNEQFF
NA NA TRBJ1-2 TRBV6-5 TGTGCCAGCAGTTTGGGGCAGGGCAGCTATGGCTACACCTTC CASSLGQGSYGYTF
TRBD2 NA TRBJ2-3 TRBV7-2 TGTGCCAGCAGCCCGGGACTAGCTGGTACGCAGTATTTT CASSPGLAGTQYF
NA NA TRBJ2-7 TRBV2 TGTGCCAGCAGTGACAAAAAGGAGGGGGCGAAATGGTACGAGCAGTACTTC CASSDKKEGAKWYEQYF
TRBD2 NA TRBJ2-7 TRBV15 TGTGCCACCAGCAGAGACGGGACTAGCGGCCTTCGGGACGAGCAGTACTTC CATSRDGTSGLRDEQYF
NA NA TRBJ2-7 TRBV28 TGTGCCACTCAGGGGACATATACCTACGAGCAGTACTTC CATQGTYTYEQYF
NA NA TRBJ1-5 TRBV7-2 TGTGCCAGCAGCTTGTCAGGGTTAATCAGCCGGCCGCATTTT CASSLSGLISRPHF
TRBD1 NA TRBJ1-1 TRBV5-1 TGCGCCAGCAGCTTGAACGGACAGGGGAAAGGAAACACTGAAGCTTTCTTT CASSLNGQGKGNTEAFF
NA NA TRBJ2-7 TRBV6-1 TGTGCCAGCAGTGAACTAGGTCAGTCCTACGAGCAGTACTTC CASSELGQSYEQYF
NA NA TRBJ1-2 TRBV28 TGTGCCAGCAGTTTAGGGTCAGGGAACTATGGCTACACCTTC CASSLGSGNYGYTF
TRBD2 NA TRBJ2-3 TRBV7-6 TGTGCCAGCAGCTCCGGGGGACTAGCGGGATCAGATACGCAGTATTTT CASSSGGLAGSDTQYF
TRBD2 NA TRBJ2-7 TRBV5-1 TGCGCCAGCCGTCGCTCCCCCGCTAGCGGGAGGGCCTACGAGCAGTACTTC CASRRSPASGRAYEQYF
NA NA TRBJ2-7 TRBV7-9 TGTGCCAGCAGCCCTTTAGAATACGAGCAGTACTTC CASSPLEYEQYF
NA NA TRBJ1-1 TRBV14 TGTGCCAGCAGCCAGTATAGGACATTGAACACTGAAGCTTTCTTT CASSQYRTLNTEAFF
TRBD2 NA TRBJ2-2 TRBV5-1 TGCGCCAGCGGCCCCCTAGCGGGAAAGAACACCGGGGAGCTGTTTTTT CASGPLAGKNTGELFF
TRBD1 NA TRBJ2-2 TRBV7-2 TGTGCCAGCAGCCCCCACCCAACAGGGGCGGGCACCGGGGAGCTGTTTTTT CASSPHPTGAGTGELFF
NA NA TRBJ2-7 TRBV7-9 TGTGCCAGCAGCTTAGACTATTCCTACGAGCAGTACTTC CASSLDYSYEQYF
TRBD1 NA TRBJ1-5 TRBV19 TGTGCCAGTAGGGACAGGAGCAATCAGCCCCAGCATTTT CASRDRSNQPQHF
TRBD2 NA TRBJ2-7 TRBV9 TGTGCCAGCAGCGTACTAGCGGATCCGACCTACGAGCAGTACTTC CASSVLADPTYEQYF
TRBD1 NA TRBJ2-6 TRBV7-8 TGTGCCAGCACCACTCCCCAGACAGGGTTCTTAAGTGGGGCCAACGTCCTGACTTTC CASTTPQTGFLSGANVLTF
NA NA TRBJ2-2 TRBV5-1 TGCGCCAGCAGCTTTATCGTTTCTAGCACCGGGGAGCTGTTTTTT CASSFIVSSTGELFF
TRBD1 NA TRBJ2-6 TRBV27 TGTGCCAGCAGTTACACAATTGGGGGACAGGGGGCGTCGGGGGCCAACGTCCTGACTTTC CASSYTIGGQGASGANVLTF